The 17 T cell receptor beta chains reported below all come from one sample, sequenced in a study of cytomegalovirus exposure and HLA in healthy donors. PCR employed 60 Vbeta and 13 Jbeta primers. Produced via immunoSEQ multiplex PCR; TCRdb's table is partial and in-frame only. Altogether 150,000 to 200,000 clones are present, roughly 87% being singletons, with the ten largest covering about 0.21%. Sequences were obtained from PBMCs. The receptors originated from a girl in the first two years of life in good health and CMV-seronegative.

There are a few counts of this clone. The gene calls are TRBV27 and TRBJ2-2; 7 bases align to TRBD2. V was pared by 4 bases and J by 5 bases, with 1 base of the junction left unmatched. The CDR3 is 13 amino acids. The germline CDR1 and CDR2 sequences are MNHEY and SMNVEV (reference sequence). CDR3 region: CASSWGGTGELFF. The CDR3 DNA sequence: TGTGCCAGCAGTTGGGGGGGGACCGGGGAGCTGTTTTTT.

The V call is TRBV9, the J call TRBJ1-1, with 7 bases identical to TRBD1. This CDR3 comprises 14 residues. V lost 3 bases to trimming and J lost 0 bases; unmatched junction nucleotides: 2. CDR1 is SGDLS and CDR2 is YYNGEE in the germline V gene. CDR3 nucleotides: TGTGCCAGCAGCGGGACAGGCATGAACACTGAAGCTTTCTTT. Translating it yields CASSGTGMNTEAFF.

The CDR3 nucleotides read TGTGCCAGCAGTTTTTATCCCACTAGCACAGATACGCAGTATTTT. Residues: CASSFYPTSTDTQYF. The rearrangement joins TRBV27 to TRBJ2-3; D call uncertain. Trimming pared 3 bases from V and 0 bases from J, leaving 10 bases between. Germline V gene lookup returns CDR1 MNHEY and CDR2 SMNVEV (reference sequence). The CDR3 length is 15 residues.

This clone came up once. V usage is TRBV6-5 and J usage is TRBJ2-7; 7 nucleotides line up with TRBD1. From germline, CDR1 is MNHEY and CDR2 SVGAGI. With 6 bases clipped from V and 4 bases from J, the junction kept 6 bases outside the gene matches. The CDR3 is 13 residues long. CDR3 DNA sequence: TGTGCCAGCAGCCGGGGACAGACTTACGAGCAGTACTTC. Its protein is CASSRGQTYEQYF.

This rearrangement joins TRBV15 to TRBJ1-3, with a weak D call TRBD1 (5 bases). CDR3 size: 16 residues. Germline CDR1 is LNHNV and CDR2 is YYDKDF (reference sequence). V dropped 1 base and J dropped 1 base, with 11 bases sitting between them. CDR3 residues: CATSRGGRASGNTIYF. For the CDR3, the DNA is TGTGCCACCAGCAGAGGGGGCAGGGCGTCTGGAAACACCATATATTTT.

V usage is TRBV5-1 and J usage is TRBJ2-1; D is ambiguous. The CDR3 extends over 19 amino acids. V was shortened by 0 bases and J by 3 bases, with 22 bases between the two germline ends. Germline loops: CDR1 SGHRS, CDR2 YFSETQ. This chain's CDR3 is CASSLVSRRYLAGYNEQFF. In DNA form, the CDR3 reads TGCGCCAGCAGCTTGGTGTCTAGAAGATACTTGGCTGGCTACAATGAGCAGTTCTTC.

This rearrangement joins TRBV7-3 to TRBJ2-1; 9 bases are shared with TRBD1. There are 16 residues in the CDR3. Per the germline V gene, CDR1 is SGHTA and CDR2 is FQGTGA. J was trimmed by 7 bases and V by 5 bases; bases with no gene match: 12. The CDR3 DNA follows: TGTGCCAGCAGCCTTGGAGGGACAGGGAAGGCGAATGAGCAGTTCTTC. It yields the protein CASSLGGTGKANEQFF.

The CDR3 DNA reads TGTGCCATCAACTCCAGGGGAACTGAAGCTTTCTTT. The encoded protein is CAINSRGTEAFF. The chain combines TRBV10-3 with TRBJ1-1; D is perhaps TRBD1 (6 bases). The length of the CDR3 is 12 residues. The germline V gene encodes CDR1 ENHRY and CDR2 SYGVKD. The ends were cut back, 7 bases at V and 5 bases at J, with 11 bases in the middle.

The CDR3 region is CASSTRNTDTQYF. In nucleotides, the CDR3 is TGTGCCAGCAGCACGAGGAACACAGATACGCAGTATTTT. This chain connects TRBV21-1 to TRBJ2-3; the table calls TRBD2, which could not be checked here. TRBV21-1 is tagged as a pseudogene. The CDR3 has 13 amino acids.

The chain links TRBV29-1 to TRBJ1-2, with D unclear. This CDR3 is built from 11 residues. Trimming stripped 6 bases from V and 2 bases from J, with 7 bases between. Germline V CDR1 and CDR2: SQVTM, ANQGSEA. CDR3 sequence reads: CSVRENYGYTF. The CDR3 region has the DNA TGCAGCGTGAGGGAAAACTATGGCTACACCTTC.

V gene TRBV30 combines with J gene TRBJ1-5; D gene uncertain. The V and J ends lost 1 base and 7 bases respectively, with 11 bases between them. CDR1 GTSNPN and CDR2 SVGIG come from the germline V gene (reference sequence). This CDR3 region has 13 residues. In nucleotides, the CDR3 is TGTGCCTGGAGTGGGAGGGTCAACCAGCCCCAGCATTTT. Protein: CAWSGRVNQPQHF.

This clone has only a few counts. V usage is TRBV5-6 and J usage is TRBJ2-4, with D possibly being TRBD1 (6 bases). Germline values: CDR1 SGHDT, CDR2 YYEEEE. V gave up 0 bases and J gave up 0 bases, with 13 bases separating them. This CDR3 region has 17 residues. The CDR3 loop reads CASSLVGGSSAKNIQYF. CDR3 sequence (DNA): TGTGCCAGCAGCTTGGTTGGGGGCAGTTCAGCCAAAAACATTCAGTACTTC.

The rearrangement joins TRBV27 to TRBJ1-5, with 11 nucleotides matching TRBD1. Trimming at V came to 5 bases and at J to 5 bases, leaving 11 bases not matched to a gene. This CDR3 has 17 residues. Germline CDR1 MNHEY, CDR2 SMNVEV (reference sequence). CDR3 sequence (DNA): TGTGCCAGCAGTCTAAAATCCGGACAGGGGGCTTATCAGCCCCAGCATTTT. Its protein product is CASSLKSGQGAYQPQHF.

The chain carries TRBV2 and TRBJ2-1, with 12 bases that match TRBD2. Per the germline V gene, CDR1 is SNHLY and CDR2 is FYNNEI. After removal of 6 bases from V and 8 bases from J, the junction contained 11 bases not matched to a gene. The CDR3 contains 16 residues. The CDR3 DNA reads TGTGCCAGCAGCGAACTACTAGCGGGAGGCCCCTATGAGCAGTTCTTC. Translated, it gives CASSELLAGGPYEQFF.

The V and J genes are TRBV2 and TRBJ1-1; 10 bases match TRBD1. CDR1 and CDR2 (germline): SNHLY, FYNNEI. CDR3 size: 12 residues. Trimming removed 8 bases from V and 6 bases from J; junction bases left unmatched: 3. The CDR3 reads CASRDRGSEAFF. The CDR3 nucleotides read TGTGCCAGCCGGGACAGGGGTTCTGAAGCTTTCTTT.

The chain joins TRBV5-1 to TRBJ1-1, with TRBD1 matching over 7 bases. Germline assignment: CDR1 SGHRS and CDR2 YFSETQ. CDR3 length equals 14 residues. V trimming: 4 bases; J trimming: 4 bases; junction bases outside the gene matches: 7. The CDR3 nucleotides read TGCGCCAGCAGCAAAAGTGGGACAGCCACTGAAGCTTTCTTT. This sequence encodes CASSKSGTATEAFF.

The chain is built from TRBV4-3 and TRBJ2-3; 9 bases agree with TRBD1. The CDR3 length is 16 residues. Trimming cost V 4 bases and J 3 bases; bases outside gene matches: 8. Germline CDR1 LGHNA, CDR2 YSLEER. CDR3 loop: CASSRHRGLRTDTQYF. The CDR3 DNA reads TGCGCCAGCAGCCGACACAGGGGGCTGAGGACAGATACGCAGTATTTT.